The source of this T cell receptor beta chain is a study of T cells expressing NK-cell markers. The overall study: HCMV seropositivity marked seven of the eight sequenced donors; one was seronegative.

CDR1 is SGHRS and CDR2 is YFSETQ in the germline V gene. The CDR3 totals 15 residues. Study-level points and caveats: Of the CD8+ T cell pool in 6 or 7 donors, about 1.0-7.0% was accounted for by dominant NKG2C+ clonotypes. Topping the CD3+CD56-NKG2C+ fraction as well were these clonotypes, in several donors.

For this clonotype: No antigen is known for it.

What made the TCR beta cDNA was 5'RACE template switching with UMIs. TCRdb reprocessed the 5' RACE reads and reports one entry per CDR3 protein, with no DNA. Recorded for this sample: some 150,000 distinct CDR3 sequences. The chain combines TRBV5-1 with TRBJ1-6. The source material was blood T cells: a sorted CD56 or NKG2C T cell subset, CD4+ or CD8+ T cells, or bulk PBMC T cells (not recorded which). The TCR comes from a man between 18 and 35 years old in good health. The CDR3: CASSLASGWRSPLHF.